This T cell receptor (beta chain) was sequenced during a study of identical twins. CDR3 size: 12 residues. Germline V gives CDR1 MNHNY, CDR2 SVGAGI (reference sequence). A remark on this clonotype: An end of the junction differs from the germline gene, which may be a read error.

TCRdb ran MiXCR on the 5' RACE reads and lists one entry per CDR3 protein. This table has 1,800,000 or so distinct CDR3 sequences, around 33% appearing once. The chain joins TRBV6-6 to TRBJ2-1, with D perhaps TRBD2 (5 bases). This TCR was sampled from a newborn girl in good health. Sequences were obtained from cord blood. The CDR3 loop is CASSYSEGEHFF. As DNA, the CDR3 is TGTGCCAGCAGTTACTCCGAGGGTGAGCATTTCTTC.